This T cell receptor beta chain appears in the sequencing data of a study of cytomegalovirus exposure and HLA in healthy donors. General study points: Researchers reported in a later analysis that a missense DCLRE1C variant was tied to TCR beta V- and J-gene trimming.

Concerning this clone: Antigen specificity is unknown.

CDR3 length: 16 residues. Germline CDR1 is LNHDA and CDR2 is SQIVND (reference sequence). With V trimmed by 6 bases and J by 5 bases, 10 bases remained unmatched. PCR involved 60 Vbeta and 13 Jbeta primers. This table comes from immunoSEQ multiplex PCR, and its TCRdb copy is limited to in-frame clones, with some not included. Here the sample spans under 140,000 clones, approximately 86% being singletons. The source material was PBMCs. This receptor was taken from a man in his forties or fifties in good health and CMV-seronegative. The V call is TRBV19, the J call TRBJ2-5, with 12 bases that match TRBD1. CDR3 region: CASSPGTGGVGETQYF. For the CDR3, the DNA is TGTGCCAGTAGCCCCGGGACAGGGGGCGTTGGGGAGACCCAGTACTTC.